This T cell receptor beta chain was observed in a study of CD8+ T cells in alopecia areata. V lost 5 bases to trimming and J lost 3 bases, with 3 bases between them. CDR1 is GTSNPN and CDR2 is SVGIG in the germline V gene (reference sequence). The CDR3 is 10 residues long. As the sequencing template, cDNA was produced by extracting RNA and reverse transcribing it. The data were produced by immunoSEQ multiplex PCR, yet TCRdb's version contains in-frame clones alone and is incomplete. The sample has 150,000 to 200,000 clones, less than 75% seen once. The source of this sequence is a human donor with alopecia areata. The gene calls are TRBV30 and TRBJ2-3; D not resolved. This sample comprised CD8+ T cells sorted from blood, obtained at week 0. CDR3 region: CAWQTDTQYF. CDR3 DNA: TGTGCCTGGCAGACAGATACGCAGTATTTT.